This entry is about one T cell receptor (beta chain). What it binds is not known. The PCR made use of 60 Vbeta and 13 Jbeta primers. Produced via immunoSEQ multiplex PCR; TCRdb's table is partial and in-frame only. The sample yields 150,000 to 250,000 clones, 85% seen once. Germline CDR1 is SQVTM and CDR2 is ANQGSEA. The CDR3 loop spans 13 amino acids. The V gene lost 5 bases and the J gene lost 6 bases, with 16 bases spanning the gap. The data were obtained in a study of cytomegalovirus exposure and HLA in healthy donors. Study-level results: Accounts indicate the classifier identified cytomegalovirus status with strong specificity and sensitivity.

This TCR derives from a woman in her 50s in good health and CMV-seronegative. Sequences were obtained from PBMCs. This sequence joins TRBV29-1 and TRBJ1-2; tentative D call: TRBD1 (5 bases). The CDR3: CSVSGTGENGYTF. In nucleotides, the CDR3 is TGCAGCGTTTCCGGGACGGGAGAGAATGGCTACACCTTC.